This is a list of T cell receptor beta chains from one sample in a study of early stage breast cancer tumors. Method: immunoSEQ multiplex PCR; TCRdb's copy keeps in-frame clones and lacks some. The top ten clones hold more than 1.1% of a sample with over 45,000 clones, 75% to 85% of them seen once. Sequenced: blood. Source of these receptors: a person aged 45 to 59 with breast cancer. CDR3s include the opening cysteine and the closing phenylalanine or tryptophan. Each record gives: J gene, D gene, V gene, CDR3 length, clone size, CDR3 DNA, CDR3 protein. D genes are given only for firm matches. Some rows mark clone size as missing; the rest say once, few, many or name a class of expanded clone.

J gene: TRBJ2-2; D gene: -; V gene: TRBV9; CDR3 length: 16; clone size: few; CDR3 DNA: TGTGCCAGCAGCGCCGCAAACAGGGTCCGGGCCGGGGAGCTGTTTTTT; CDR3 protein: CASSAANRVRAGELFF
J gene: TRBJ2-3; D gene: TRBD1; V gene: TRBV27; CDR3 length: 17; clone size: -; CDR3 DNA: TGTGCCAGCAAACCAGGGGGCGAGGGGGCTTTTGCAGATACGCAGTATTTT; CDR3 protein: CASKPGGEGAFADTQYF
J gene: TRBJ1-2; D gene: -; V gene: TRBV7-2; CDR3 length: 15; clone size: few; CDR3 DNA: TGTGCCAGCAGCTTAGTAGTATCCAACAACTATGGCTACACCTTC; CDR3 protein: CASSLVVSNNYGYTF
J gene: TRBJ2-4; D gene: -; V gene: TRBV25-1; CDR3 length: 13; clone size: -; CDR3 DNA: TGTGCCAGCAGTGTGGGGACCAAAAACATTCAGTACTTC; CDR3 protein: CASSVGTKNIQYF
J gene: TRBJ2-7; D gene: -; V gene: TRBV27; CDR3 length: 15; clone size: -; CDR3 DNA: TGTGCCAGCAGCCTATACCGGGACACCCACTACGAGCAGTACTTC; CDR3 protein: CASSLYRDTHYEQYF
J gene: TRBJ2-5; D gene: TRBD1; V gene: TRBV2; CDR3 length: 14; clone size: -; CDR3 DNA: TGTGCCAGCAGCTTACAGGGGACCCAAGAGACCCAGTACTTC; CDR3 protein: CASSLQGTQETQYF
J gene: TRBJ1-1; D gene: -; V gene: TRBV27; CDR3 length: 15; clone size: -; CDR3 DNA: TGTGCCAGCAGTTTAGAGGCCGGATTGAACACTGAAGCTTTCTTT; CDR3 protein: CASSLEAGLNTEAFF
J gene: TRBJ2-6; D gene: -; V gene: TRBV4-3; CDR3 length: 16; clone size: -; CDR3 DNA: TGCGCCAGCAGCCAGCAAGCCCTCTCTGGGGCCAACGTCCTGACTTTC; CDR3 protein: CASSQQALSGANVLTF
J gene: TRBJ1-1; D gene: TRBD1; V gene: TRBV28; CDR3 length: 15; clone size: -; CDR3 DNA: TGTGCCAGCCATGGGACAGGCGAAAGGAACACTGAAGCTTTCTTT; CDR3 protein: CASHGTGERNTEAFF
J gene: TRBJ1-3; D gene: -; V gene: TRBV11-2; CDR3 length: 16; clone size: -; CDR3 DNA: TGTGCCAGCAGCTTAGGACCTTCTGACTCTGGAAACACCATATATTTT; CDR3 protein: CASSLGPSDSGNTIYF
J gene: TRBJ1-1; D gene: -; V gene: TRBV4-1; CDR3 length: 16; clone size: -; CDR3 DNA: TGCGCCAGCAGCCAAGCGCCGGGATATGAAGACACTGAAGCTTTCTTT; CDR3 protein: CASSQAPGYEDTEAFF
J gene: TRBJ2-3; D gene: -; V gene: TRBV29-1; CDR3 length: 13; clone size: -; CDR3 DNA: TGCAGCGTTGAAGATCCGCGCACAGATACGCAGTATTTT; CDR3 protein: CSVEDPRTDTQYF
J gene: TRBJ2-4; D gene: -; V gene: TRBV5-6; CDR3 length: 14; clone size: -; CDR3 DNA: TGTGCCAGCAGCTTGAGGTGGGGCGGAAACATTCAGTACTTC; CDR3 protein: CASSLRWGGNIQYF
J gene: TRBJ1-1; D gene: -; V gene: TRBV18; CDR3 length: 14; clone size: once; CDR3 DNA: TGTGCCAGCTCACCGACAGGCCTGAACACTGAAGCTTTCTTT; CDR3 protein: CASSPTGLNTEAFF
J gene: TRBJ1-6; D gene: -; V gene: TRBV7-2; CDR3 length: 14; clone size: -; CDR3 DNA: TGTGCCAGCAGCTCGCCGGGGAGTAATTCACCCCTCCACTTT; CDR3 protein: CASSSPGSNSPLHF
J gene: TRBJ1-1; D gene: TRBD1; V gene: TRBV6-5; CDR3 length: 14; clone size: -; CDR3 DNA: TGTGCCAGCAGCTCCGGACAGGGGGGAACTGAAGCTTTCTTT; CDR3 protein: CASSSGQGGTEAFF
J gene: TRBJ2-7; D gene: TRBD2; V gene: TRBV28; CDR3 length: 14; clone size: -; CDR3 DNA: TGTGCCAGCAGTTTGACGGTCGGGGGGTACGAGCAGTACTTC; CDR3 protein: CASSLTVGGYEQYF
J gene: TRBJ2-7; D gene: TRBD2; V gene: TRBV2; CDR3 length: 14; clone size: -; CDR3 DNA: TGTGCCAGCAGGGTTAGCGGGAGGGGATCCGAGCAGTACTTC; CDR3 protein: CASRVSGRGSEQYF
J gene: TRBJ2-5; D gene: TRBD2; V gene: TRBV7-8; CDR3 length: 17; clone size: -; CDR3 DNA: TGTGCCAGCAGCGGCGGGACTACCTTCACCTCACAGGAGACCCAGTACTTC; CDR3 protein: CASSGGTTFTSQETQYF
J gene: TRBJ1-1; D gene: TRBD1; V gene: TRBV10-3; CDR3 length: 14; clone size: few; CDR3 DNA: TGTGCCATCAGTGAGGGGACAGGGGGCACTGAAGCTTTCTTT; CDR3 protein: CAISEGTGGTEAFF
J gene: TRBJ2-1; D gene: TRBD2; V gene: TRBV4-3; CDR3 length: 16; clone size: -; CDR3 DNA: TGCGCCAGCAGCCAAGATAGTGTACTAGCGGACAATGAGCAGTTCTTC; CDR3 protein: CASSQDSVLADNEQFF
J gene: TRBJ2-3; D gene: -; V gene: TRBV5-1; CDR3 length: 13; clone size: -; CDR3 DNA: TGCGCCAGCAACCGGGGAGATGGGGGTACGCAGTATTTT; CDR3 protein: CASNRGDGGTQYF
J gene: TRBJ2-3; D gene: -; V gene: TRBV7-6; CDR3 length: 11; clone size: -; CDR3 DNA: TGTGCCAGCAGCATGGAGGATACGCAGTATTTT; CDR3 protein: CASSMEDTQYF
J gene: TRBJ1-2; D gene: -; V gene: TRBV6-5; CDR3 length: 12; clone size: once; CDR3 DNA: TGTGCCAGCAGTTACTGGGGCTATGGCTACACCTTC; CDR3 protein: CASSYWGYGYTF
J gene: TRBJ1-1; D gene: -; V gene: TRBV7-8; CDR3 length: 14; clone size: -; CDR3 DNA: TGTGCCAGCAGCGCCAACGTACAGGGAATTGAAGCTTTCTTT; CDR3 protein: CASSANVQGIEAFF
J gene: TRBJ2-4; D gene: -; V gene: TRBV5-1; CDR3 length: 15; clone size: once; CDR3 DNA: TGCGCCAGCAGCTTGACAGGGATCAGACAAAACATTCAGTACTTC; CDR3 protein: CASSLTGIRQNIQYF
J gene: TRBJ2-2; D gene: TRBD2; V gene: TRBV7-9; CDR3 length: 14; clone size: few; CDR3 DNA: TGTGCCACCGGGCTAGCGGGAACGACCGGGGAGCTGTTTTTT; CDR3 protein: CATGLAGTTGELFF
J gene: TRBJ2-7; D gene: TRBD2; V gene: TRBV29-1; CDR3 length: 13; clone size: -; CDR3 DNA: TGCAGCGTTCAGCGGGAGGGCCCTCGGGAGCAGTACTTC; CDR3 protein: CSVQREGPREQYF
J gene: TRBJ2-3; D gene: TRBD2; V gene: TRBV4-2; CDR3 length: 16; clone size: -; CDR3 DNA: TGTGCCAGCAGCCAATTAGCGGGAGGGTCGACAGATACGCAGTATTTT; CDR3 protein: CASSQLAGGSTDTQYF
J gene: TRBJ2-3; D gene: -; V gene: TRBV19; CDR3 length: 13; clone size: -; CDR3 DNA: TGTGCCAGTAGTTTAGGAGGAAAAGATACGCAGTATTTT; CDR3 protein: CASSLGGKDTQYF
J gene: TRBJ1-5; D gene: -; V gene: TRBV21-1; CDR3 length: 13; clone size: -; CDR3 DNA: TGTGCCAGCAGCATTAAGGAGGACCAGCCCCAGCATTTT; CDR3 protein: CASSIKEDQPQHF
J gene: TRBJ2-1; D gene: -; V gene: TRBV5-3; CDR3 length: 15; clone size: -; CDR3 DNA: TGTGCCAGAAGCGAACTCGGCTCGGGGGACAATGAGCAGTTCTTC; CDR3 protein: CARSELGSGDNEQFF
J gene: TRBJ2-7; D gene: TRBD2; V gene: TRBV5-4; CDR3 length: 18; clone size: -; CDR3 DNA: TGTGCCAGCAGCTTGGCCCCCTCAGCGGGACTAGGCTCCTACGAGCAGTACTTC; CDR3 protein: CASSLAPSAGLGSYEQYF
J gene: TRBJ1-4; D gene: -; V gene: TRBV27; CDR3 length: 14; clone size: -; CDR3 DNA: TGTGCCAGCAGACCTACAAGGTTGGCTGAAAAACTGTTTTTT; CDR3 protein: CASRPTRLAEKLFF
J gene: TRBJ2-7; D gene: -; V gene: TRBV6-1; CDR3 length: 15; clone size: -; CDR3 DNA: TGTGCCAGCAGGGCAGGGACACAATCTTCCTACGAGCAGTACTTC; CDR3 protein: CASRAGTQSSYEQYF
J gene: TRBJ1-5; D gene: TRBD1; V gene: TRBV28; CDR3 length: 15; clone size: -; CDR3 DNA: TGTGCCAGCAGTTTATATGGACAGGGGAATCAGCCCCAGCATTTT; CDR3 protein: CASSLYGQGNQPQHF
J gene: TRBJ2-7; D gene: TRBD1; V gene: TRBV5-1; CDR3 length: 15; clone size: few; CDR3 DNA: TGCGCCAGCAGCTCGGATGGACAGGGGGTCCACGAGCAGTACTTC; CDR3 protein: CASSSDGQGVHEQYF
J gene: TRBJ2-7; D gene: -; V gene: TRBV7-2; CDR3 length: 14; clone size: -; CDR3 DNA: TGTGCCAGCAGCCTAACCAGGACCCTACACGAGCAGTACTTC; CDR3 protein: CASSLTRTLHEQYF
J gene: TRBJ2-3; D gene: -; V gene: TRBV7-9; CDR3 length: 17; clone size: -; CDR3 DNA: TGTGCCAGCAGCTTAAAGGGACGGCGGCCGGGGGCAGATACGCAGTATTTT; CDR3 protein: CASSLKGRRPGADTQYF
J gene: TRBJ2-7; D gene: -; V gene: TRBV9; CDR3 length: 16; clone size: -; CDR3 DNA: TGTGCCAGCAGCGTAAGGCCCGGGGTACAGCTCAGCGAGCAGTACTTC; CDR3 protein: CASSVRPGVQLSEQYF
J gene: TRBJ1-5; D gene: -; V gene: TRBV10-3; CDR3 length: 15; clone size: -; CDR3 DNA: TGTGCCATCAGTGAGCAGGGAGGGGGCAATCAGCCCCAGCATTTT; CDR3 protein: CAISEQGGGNQPQHF
J gene: TRBJ2-2; D gene: -; V gene: TRBV7-2; CDR3 length: 14; clone size: -; CDR3 DNA: TGTGCCAGCAGCTGGAGGGCAGAATCCGGGGAGCTGTTTTTT; CDR3 protein: CASSWRAESGELFF
J gene: TRBJ2-2; D gene: TRBD2; V gene: TRBV19; CDR3 length: 14; clone size: -; CDR3 DNA: TGTGCCAGTAGCAGCGGGAGAGGAACCGGGGAGCTGTTTTTT; CDR3 protein: CASSSGRGTGELFF
J gene: TRBJ1-4; D gene: -; V gene: TRBV27; CDR3 length: 11; clone size: -; CDR3 DNA: TGTGCCAGCAGGGGTAATGAAAAACTGTTTTTT; CDR3 protein: CASRGNEKLFF
J gene: TRBJ2-3; D gene: -; V gene: TRBV7-2; CDR3 length: 14; clone size: -; CDR3 DNA: TGTGCCAGTAATCCTCCGGAATCGACAGATACGCAGTATTTT; CDR3 protein: CASNPPESTDTQYF
J gene: TRBJ2-5; D gene: -; V gene: TRBV10-3; CDR3 length: 13; clone size: -; CDR3 DNA: TGTGCCATCAGTGAGGGGTTGGAAGAGACCCAGTACTTC; CDR3 protein: CAISEGLEETQYF
J gene: TRBJ1-3; D gene: -; V gene: TRBV7-2; CDR3 length: 14; clone size: few; CDR3 DNA: TGTGCCAGCAGCCCTGGGGTCTCTGGAAACACCATATATTTT; CDR3 protein: CASSPGVSGNTIYF
J gene: TRBJ2-2; D gene: TRBD2; V gene: TRBV2; CDR3 length: 14; clone size: -; CDR3 DNA: TGTGCCAGCTCTGGGGGGGTTAACACCGGGGAGCTGTTTTTT; CDR3 protein: CASSGGVNTGELFF
J gene: TRBJ2-2; D gene: -; V gene: TRBV5-1; CDR3 length: 15; clone size: -; CDR3 DNA: TGCGCCAGCAGCTTGAGGGCAGCGGAAACCGGGGAGCTGTTTTTT; CDR3 protein: CASSLRAAETGELFF
J gene: TRBJ2-1; D gene: -; V gene: TRBV30; CDR3 length: 14; clone size: -; CDR3 DNA: TGTGCCTGGAGTGTTCAGATATCCTACAATGAGCAGTTCTTC; CDR3 protein: CAWSVQISYNEQFF
J gene: TRBJ1-4; D gene: -; V gene: TRBV29-1; CDR3 length: 14; clone size: -; CDR3 DNA: TGCAGCGTTGCTAGGACTGTAGGCAATGAAAAACTGTTTTTT; CDR3 protein: CSVARTVGNEKLFF
J gene: TRBJ2-3; D gene: -; V gene: TRBV5-4; CDR3 length: 14; clone size: -; CDR3 DNA: TGTGCCAGCAGCTTCAGTGGGATAGCAGATACGCAGTATTTT; CDR3 protein: CASSFSGIADTQYF
J gene: TRBJ2-1; D gene: -; V gene: TRBV4-2; CDR3 length: 14; clone size: -; CDR3 DNA: TGTGCCAGCAGCCAAGCATCCGTTCGGAGTGGGCAGTTCTTC; CDR3 protein: CASSQASVRSGQFF
J gene: TRBJ1-5; D gene: -; V gene: TRBV19; CDR3 length: 13; clone size: few; CDR3 DNA: TGTGCCAGTAGTCCCCACGATGGTCAGCCCCAGCATTTT; CDR3 protein: CASSPHDGQPQHF
J gene: TRBJ2-7; D gene: -; V gene: TRBV7-2; CDR3 length: 12; clone size: -; CDR3 DNA: TGTGCCAGCGCGGCGGGGCCCTACGAGCAGTACTTC; CDR3 protein: CASAAGPYEQYF
J gene: TRBJ2-5; D gene: -; V gene: TRBV18; CDR3 length: 17; clone size: -; CDR3 DNA: TGTGCCAGCTCACCGCCCGGGAGGGCAGGGGGCGACGAGACCCAGTACTTC; CDR3 protein: CASSPPGRAGGDETQYF
J gene: TRBJ2-7; D gene: TRBD2; V gene: TRBV6-5; CDR3 length: 15; clone size: -; CDR3 DNA: TGTGCCAGCAGTTATAGCGGGGCAGGGGCGTGGGAGCAGTACTTC; CDR3 protein: CASSYSGAGAWEQYF